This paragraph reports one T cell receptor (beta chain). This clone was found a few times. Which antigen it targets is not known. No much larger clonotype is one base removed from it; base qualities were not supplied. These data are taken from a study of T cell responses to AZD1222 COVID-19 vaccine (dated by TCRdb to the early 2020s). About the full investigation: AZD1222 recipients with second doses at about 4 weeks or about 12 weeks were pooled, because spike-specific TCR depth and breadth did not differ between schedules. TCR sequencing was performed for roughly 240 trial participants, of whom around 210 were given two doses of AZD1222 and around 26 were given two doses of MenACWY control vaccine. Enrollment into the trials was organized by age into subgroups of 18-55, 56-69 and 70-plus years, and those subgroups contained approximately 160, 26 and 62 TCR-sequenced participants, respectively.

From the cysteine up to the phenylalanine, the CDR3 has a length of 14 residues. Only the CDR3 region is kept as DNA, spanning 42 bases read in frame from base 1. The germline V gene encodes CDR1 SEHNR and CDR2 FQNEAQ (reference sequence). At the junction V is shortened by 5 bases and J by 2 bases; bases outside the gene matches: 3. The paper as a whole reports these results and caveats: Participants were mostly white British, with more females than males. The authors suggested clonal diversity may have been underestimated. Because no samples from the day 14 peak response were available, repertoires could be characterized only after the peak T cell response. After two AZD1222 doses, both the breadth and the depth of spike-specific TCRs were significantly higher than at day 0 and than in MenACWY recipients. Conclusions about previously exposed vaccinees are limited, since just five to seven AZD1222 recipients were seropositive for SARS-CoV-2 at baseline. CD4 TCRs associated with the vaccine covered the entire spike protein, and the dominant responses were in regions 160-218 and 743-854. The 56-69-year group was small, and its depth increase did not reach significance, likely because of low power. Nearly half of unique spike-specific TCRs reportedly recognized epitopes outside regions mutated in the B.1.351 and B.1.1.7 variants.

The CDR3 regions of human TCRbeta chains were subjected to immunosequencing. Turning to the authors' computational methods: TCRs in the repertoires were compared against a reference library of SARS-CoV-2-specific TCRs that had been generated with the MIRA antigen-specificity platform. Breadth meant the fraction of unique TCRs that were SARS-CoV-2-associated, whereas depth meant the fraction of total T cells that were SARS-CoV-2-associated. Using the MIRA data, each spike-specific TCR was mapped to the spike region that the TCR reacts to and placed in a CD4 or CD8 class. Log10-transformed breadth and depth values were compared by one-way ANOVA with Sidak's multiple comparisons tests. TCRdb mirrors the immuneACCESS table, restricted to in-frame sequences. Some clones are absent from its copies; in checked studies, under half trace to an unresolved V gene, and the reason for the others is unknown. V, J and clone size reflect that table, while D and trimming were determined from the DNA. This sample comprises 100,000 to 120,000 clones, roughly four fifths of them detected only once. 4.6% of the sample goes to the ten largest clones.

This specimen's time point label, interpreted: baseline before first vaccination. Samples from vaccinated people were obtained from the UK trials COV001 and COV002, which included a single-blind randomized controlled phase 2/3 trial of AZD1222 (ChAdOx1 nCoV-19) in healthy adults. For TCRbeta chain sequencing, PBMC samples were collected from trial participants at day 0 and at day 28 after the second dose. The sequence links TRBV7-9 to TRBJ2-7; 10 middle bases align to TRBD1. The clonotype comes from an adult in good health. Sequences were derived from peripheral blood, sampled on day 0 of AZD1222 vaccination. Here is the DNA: TGTGCCAGCAGCCCGGGACAGGGGACCTACGAGCAGTACTTC. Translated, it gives CASSPGQGTYEQYF.